These 3 T cell receptor beta chains share one sample of origin, sequenced in a study of blood T cell repertoires in COVID-19. TCRdb keeps only in-frame clones here, not all; method: immunoSEQ multiplex PCR. The sample shows under 25,000 clones, about nine tenths of them seen only once. Sequences were obtained from peripheral blood. These receptors were collected from a woman aged 80 or over with acute or convalescent COVID-19.

The genes are TRBV5-6 and TRBJ1-1; D is unresolved. This CDR3 has 12 residues. Trimming removed 4 bases at V and 8 bases at J, with 12 bases between. Germline CDR1 is SGHDT and CDR2 is YYEEEE. The CDR3 loop is CASSLVGREAFF. Here the CDR3 DNA reads TGTGCCAGCAGCCTAGTGGGGAGGGAAGCTTTCTTT.

The chain couples TRBV29-1 to TRBJ1-5; D is unclear. V was pared by 4 bases and J by 2 bases, with 18 bases between. The CDR3 length is 16 residues. The germline gives CDR1 SQVTM, CDR2 ANQGSEA. The CDR3 region has the DNA TGCAGCGTTGTCGCCCCGAACTCTGCGGGCAATCAGCCCCAGCATTTT. Residues: CSVVAPNSAGNQPQHF.

The chain links TRBV29-1 to TRBJ2-6, with 12 bases lining up with TRBD1. This CDR3 spans 16 amino acids. V shed 3 bases, J shed 1 base, and the junction held 1 base outside the gene matches. Germline CDR1 and CDR2: SQVTM and ANQGSEA. CDR3 bases: TGCAGCGTTGAGGGACAGGGGGCATCTGGGGCCAACGTCCTGACTTTC. Amino acids: CSVEGQGASGANVLTF.